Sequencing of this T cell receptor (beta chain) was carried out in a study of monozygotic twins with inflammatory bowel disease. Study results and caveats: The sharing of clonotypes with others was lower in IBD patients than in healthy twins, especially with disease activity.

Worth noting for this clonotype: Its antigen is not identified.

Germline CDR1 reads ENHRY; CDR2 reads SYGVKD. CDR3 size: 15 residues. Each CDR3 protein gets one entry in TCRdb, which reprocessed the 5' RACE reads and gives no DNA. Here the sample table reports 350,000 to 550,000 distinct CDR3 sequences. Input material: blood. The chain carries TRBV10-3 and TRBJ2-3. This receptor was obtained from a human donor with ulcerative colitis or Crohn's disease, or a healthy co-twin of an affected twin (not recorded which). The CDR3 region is CAISDGTRNTDTQYF.